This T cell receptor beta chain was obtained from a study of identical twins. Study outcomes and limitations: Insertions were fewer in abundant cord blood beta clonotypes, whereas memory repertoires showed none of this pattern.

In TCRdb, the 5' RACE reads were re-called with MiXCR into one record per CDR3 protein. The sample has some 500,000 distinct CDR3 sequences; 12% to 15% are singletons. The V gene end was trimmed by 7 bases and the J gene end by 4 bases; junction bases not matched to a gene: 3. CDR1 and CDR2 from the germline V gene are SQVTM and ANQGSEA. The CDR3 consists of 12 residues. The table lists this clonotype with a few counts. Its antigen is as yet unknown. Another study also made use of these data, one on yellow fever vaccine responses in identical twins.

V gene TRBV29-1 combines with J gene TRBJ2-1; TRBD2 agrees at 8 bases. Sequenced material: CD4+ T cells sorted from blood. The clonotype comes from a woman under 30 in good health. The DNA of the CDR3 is TGCAGCGACACTAGCGGTTACAATGAGCAGTTCTTC. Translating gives CSDTSGYNEQFF.